This T cell receptor (beta chain) comes out of a study of blood T cell repertoires in COVID-19. Study at large: Italy, Spain and the United States were the sources of the convalescent and acute COVID-19 samples. The cDNA or gDNA used as material had been derived from T cells, B-cell-depleted T cells, or PBMCs.

The CDR3 covers 16 residues. Deletions cut 6 bases from V and 4 bases from J, with 21 bases between. Per the original data handling: Amplification with reference gene primers provided the estimates of nucleated cell counts. Generated by immunoSEQ multiplex PCR, the TCRdb table keeps only in-frame clones and is missing some. For V, J and clone size, that table is used; D and trimming come from the DNA. The repertoire holds fewer than 200,000 clones, with roughly 85% as singletons. The specimen sequenced was peripheral blood. This chain joins TRBV23-1 and TRBJ1-1; a possible D gene is TRBD1 (5 bases). TRBV23-1 is reported as an ORF; its role is uncertain. The sequence was collected from a man aged 40-50 years with acute or convalescent COVID-19. The CDR3 spells CASSPVEGPLSTEAFF. CDR3 nucleotides: TGCGCCAGCAGCCCCGTGGAGGGGCCGCTGAGCACTGAAGCTTTCTTT.